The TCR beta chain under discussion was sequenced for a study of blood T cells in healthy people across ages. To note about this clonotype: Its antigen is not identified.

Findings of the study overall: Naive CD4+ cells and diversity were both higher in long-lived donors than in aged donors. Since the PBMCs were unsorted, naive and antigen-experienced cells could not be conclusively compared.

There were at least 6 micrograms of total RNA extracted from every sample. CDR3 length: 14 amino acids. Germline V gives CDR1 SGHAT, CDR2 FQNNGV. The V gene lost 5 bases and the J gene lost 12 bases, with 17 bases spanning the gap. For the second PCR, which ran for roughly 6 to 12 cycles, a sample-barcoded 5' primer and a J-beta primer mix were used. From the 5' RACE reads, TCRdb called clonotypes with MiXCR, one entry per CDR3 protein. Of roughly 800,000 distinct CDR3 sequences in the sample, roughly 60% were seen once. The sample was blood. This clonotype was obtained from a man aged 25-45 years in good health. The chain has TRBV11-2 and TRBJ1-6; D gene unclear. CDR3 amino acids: CASSGPEGSKPLHF. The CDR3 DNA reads TGTGCCAGCAGCGGCCCCGAGGGCTCCAAACCCCTCCACTTT. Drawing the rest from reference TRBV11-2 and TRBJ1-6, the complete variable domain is EAGVAQSPRYKIIEKRQSVAFWCNPISGHATLYWYQQILGQGPKLLIQFQNNGVVDDSQLPKDRFSAERLKGVDSTLKIQPAKLEDSAVYLCASSGPEGSKPLHFGNGTRLTVT.